A selection of T cell receptor beta chains follows, all from one sample in a study of CD8+CD57+ T cells in acquired aplastic anemia. TCRdb ran MiXCR on the reads and lists one entry per CDR3 protein. The sample carries approximately 21,000 distinct CDR3 sequences, almost 40% recorded once. Source material: CD8+CD57+ T cells sorted from PBMCs. These receptors came from a human donor with aplastic anemia. Both conserved end residues are part of each CDR3. A D gene is named only where the DNA matches it firmly. For some rows the clone size is stated as once, few or many, or as a class when expanded; others skip it.

clone size,D gene,V gene,J gene,CDR3 protein,CDR3 DNA
.,.,TRBV19,TRBJ1-5,CASKRGTGIRGNQPQHF,TGTGCCAGTAAGCGGGGAACAGGCATCCGAGGCAATCAGCCCCAGCATTTT
.,TRBD2,TRBV2,TRBJ2-3,CASRFRSGKTDTQYF,TGTGCCAGCAGATTCCGCAGCGGGAAGACAGATACGCAGTATTTT
.,TRBD1,TRBV29-1,TRBJ2-1,CSAGQAAYNEQFF,TGCAGCGCAGGACAGGCCGCTTACAATGAGCAGTTCTTC
.,.,TRBV10-2,TRBJ2-2,CASSGDGAGELFF,TGCGCCAGCAGTGGGGACGGGGCCGGGGAGCTGTTTTTT
.,TRBD1,TRBV2,TRBJ2-5,CASKDRGNQETQYF,TGTGCCAGCAAGGACAGGGGGAACCAAGAGACCCAGTACTTC
.,.,TRBV10-3,TRBJ1-6,CASRFGEGDSPLHF,TGTGCCAGCAGGTTCGGGGAGGGGGATTCACCCCTCCACTTT
.,TRBD1,TRBV7-2,TRBJ2-7,CASSFPGQGGIEQYF,TGTGCCAGCAGCTTTCCCGGACAGGGGGGGATCGAGCAGTACTTC
.,.,TRBV2,TRBJ2-7,CASSEAGAGVYEQYF,TGTGCCAGCAGTGAAGCGGGGGCAGGAGTCTACGAGCAGTACTTC
.,.,TRBV6-6,TRBJ1-1,CASSPTTAEGFF,TGTGCCAGCAGTCCCACCACCGCGGAAGGGTTCTTT
.,.,TRBV7-8,TRBJ1-4,CASSSETANEKLFF,TGTGCCAGCAGCTCGGAGACAGCAAATGAAAAACTGTTTTTT
.,TRBD2,TRBV19,TRBJ2-3,CASSSPSGGPDTQYF,TGTGCCAGTAGTAGTCCTAGCGGGGGGCCAGATACGCAGTATTTT
.,.,TRBV10-3,TRBJ2-3,CASRDPRGTDTQYF,TGTGCCAGCCGCGACCCGCGGGGCACAGATACGCAGTATTTT
.,TRBD2,TRBV19,TRBJ2-1,CASNSGGSRNEQFF,TGTGCCAGTAATTCCGGCGGGAGTAGGAATGAGCAGTTCTTC
many,TRBD1,TRBV20-1,TRBJ2-7,CSARGDRDYEQYF,TGCAGTGCTAGAGGGGACAGGGACTACGAGCAGTACTTC
.,TRBD1,TRBV14,TRBJ2-7,CASRRTGLREQYF,TGTGCCAGCAGGAGGACAGGCTTGCGGGAGCAGTACTTC
once,TRBD1,TRBV10-3,TRBJ1-1,CAISGLPGQGSTEAFF,TGTGCCATCAGTGGACTCCCGGGACAGGGTTCCACTGAAGCTTTCTTT
few,TRBD1,TRBV7-9,TRBJ1-5,CASSLAMGQDYNQPQHF,TGTGCCAGCAGCTTAGCGATGGGACAGGACTACAATCAGCCCCAGCATTTT
.,TRBD2,TRBV20-1,TRBJ2-1,CSARDQTGGRYNEQFF,TGCAGTGCTAGAGATCAGACGGGAGGGCGATACAATGAGCAGTTCTTC
many,TRBD1,TRBV5-6,TRBJ1-4,CASSLPRQGDEKLFF,TGTGCCAGCAGCTTGCCTCGACAGGGAGATGAAAAACTGTTTTTT
many,.,TRBV20-1,TRBJ2-7,CSARYRIVEQYF,TGCAGTGCTAGATACAGAATTGTCGAGCAGTACTTC
.,.,TRBV7-7,TRBJ2-1,CASSLGPSSYNEQFF,TGTGCTAGCAGCTTGGGCCCGAGCTCCTACAATGAGCAGTTCTTC
.,.,TRBV6-5,TRBJ2-1,CASSYSKAGDIFNEQFF,TGTGCCAGCAGTTACTCGAAAGCAGGGGACATATTCAATGAGCAGTTCTTC
.,TRBD1,TRBV10-1,TRBJ1-1,CASRADRLNTEAFF,TGCGCCAGCAGAGCGGACAGGCTAAACACTGAAGCTTTCTTT
.,.,TRBV6-4,TRBJ2-2,CASSDGEPGELFF,TGTGCCAGCAGTGACGGGGAGCCCGGGGAGCTGTTTTTT
many,TRBD1,TRBV27,TRBJ2-1,CASSLWTGGNEQFF,TGTGCCAGCAGTTTGTGGACAGGAGGCAATGAGCAGTTCTTC
few,.,TRBV5-1,TRBJ1-4,CASSLDRASNEKLFF,TGCGCCAGCAGCTTGGACAGGGCCTCTAATGAAAAACTGTTTTTT
.,.,TRBV30,TRBJ1-5,CAWSRQSNQPQHF,TGTGCCTGGAGTCGACAGAGCAATCAGCCCCAGCATTTT
few,.,TRBV4-1,TRBJ2-2,CASSQDTGELFF,TGCGCCAGCAGCCAAGACACCGGGGAGCTGTTTTTT